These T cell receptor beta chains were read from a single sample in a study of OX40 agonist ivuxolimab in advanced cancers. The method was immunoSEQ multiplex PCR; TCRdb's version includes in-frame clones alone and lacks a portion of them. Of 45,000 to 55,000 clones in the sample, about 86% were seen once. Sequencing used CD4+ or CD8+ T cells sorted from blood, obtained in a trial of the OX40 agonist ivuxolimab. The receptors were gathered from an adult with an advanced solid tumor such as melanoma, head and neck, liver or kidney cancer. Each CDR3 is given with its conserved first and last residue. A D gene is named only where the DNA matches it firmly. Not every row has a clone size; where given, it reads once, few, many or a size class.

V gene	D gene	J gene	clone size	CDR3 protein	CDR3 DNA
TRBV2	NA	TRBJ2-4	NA	CASGTDGKNIQYF	TGTGCCAGCGGGACGGACGGAAAAAACATTCAGTACTTC
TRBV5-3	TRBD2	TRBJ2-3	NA	CARSSRDQRDTDTQYF	TGTGCCAGAAGCTCCCGTGACCAGCGGGACACAGATACGCAGTATTTT
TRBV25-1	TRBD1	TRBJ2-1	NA	CASTPGQGYNEQFF	TGTGCCAGCACCCCGGGACAGGGGTACAATGAGCAGTTCTTC
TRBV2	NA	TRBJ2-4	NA	CASSGGRGFGEPKNIQYF	TGTGCCAGCAGTGGGGGCCGTGGTTTTGGGGAACCCAAAAACATTCAGTACTTC
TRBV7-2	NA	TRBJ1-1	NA	CASSLVGSGTEAFF	TGTGCCAGCAGCTTAGTGGGTAGTGGCACTGAAGCTTTCTTT
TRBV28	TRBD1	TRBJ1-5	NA	CASSRQGGRNQPQHF	TGTGCCAGCAGTCGACAGGGGGGTCGCAATCAGCCCCAGCATTTT
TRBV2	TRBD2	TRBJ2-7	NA	CATKTSGTHEQYF	TGTGCCACAAAGACTAGCGGGACCCACGAGCAGTACTTC
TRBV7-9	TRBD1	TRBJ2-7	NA	CASSLFNRQGKYEQYF	TGTGCCAGCAGCCTCTTCAACAGACAGGGGAAATACGAGCAGTACTTC
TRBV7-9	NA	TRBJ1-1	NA	CASSLGKGSTEAFF	TGTGCCAGCAGCTTAGGGAAGGGGAGCACTGAAGCTTTCTTT
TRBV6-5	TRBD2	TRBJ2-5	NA	CASSSPGLVETQYF	TGTGCCAGCAGTAGCCCGGGACTAGTGGAGACCCAGTACTTC
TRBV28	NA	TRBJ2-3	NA	CASSLGSRDTQYF	TGTGCCAGCAGTTTAGGGTCTAGAGATACGCAGTATTTT
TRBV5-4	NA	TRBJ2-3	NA	CAWGGSTDTQYF	TGTGCGTGGGGCGGGAGCACAGATACGCAGTATTTT
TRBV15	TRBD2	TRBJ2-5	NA	CATSSNREANIAGQETQYF	TGTGCCACCAGCAGCAACCGAGAGGCCAATATAGCGGGACAAGAGACCCAGTACTTC
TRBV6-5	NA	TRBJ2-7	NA	CASGVGNDEQYF	TGTGCCAGCGGAGTTGGTAACGACGAGCAGTACTTC
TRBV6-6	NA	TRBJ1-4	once	CASVIGQHNEKLFF	TGTGCCAGCGTTATTGGACAGCATAATGAAAAACTGTTTTTT
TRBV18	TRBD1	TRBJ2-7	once	CASSPRSQGLGEQYF	TGTGCCAGCTCACCACGCTCACAGGGGCTTGGCGAGCAGTACTTC
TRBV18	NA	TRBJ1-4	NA	CASSPGQPNEKLFF	TGTGCCAGCTCACCGGGACAACCTAATGAAAAACTGTTTTTT
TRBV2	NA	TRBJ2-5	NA	CASSETRQPQETQYF	TGTGCCAGCAGTGAAACCCGACAGCCTCAAGAGACCCAGTACTTC
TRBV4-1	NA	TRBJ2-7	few	CASSQDPTSRYEQYF	TGCGCCAGCAGCCAAGATCCCACTAGCCGCTACGAGCAGTACTTC
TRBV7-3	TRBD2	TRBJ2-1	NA	CASSLGGLAESNEQFF	TGTGCCAGCAGCTTAGGGGGACTAGCGGAGTCCAATGAGCAGTTCTTC
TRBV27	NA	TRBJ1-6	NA	CASKGDEGSPLHF	TGTGCCAGCAAAGGGGACGAGGGTTCACCCCTCCACTTT
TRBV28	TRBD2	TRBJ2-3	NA	CASSLSSGRAEGTDTQYF	TGTGCCAGCAGTTTATCTAGCGGGAGGGCCGAGGGTACAGATACGCAGTATTTT
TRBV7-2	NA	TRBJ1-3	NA	CASSLGRSGNTIYF	TGTGCCAGCAGCTTAGGCAGGTCTGGAAACACCATATATTTT